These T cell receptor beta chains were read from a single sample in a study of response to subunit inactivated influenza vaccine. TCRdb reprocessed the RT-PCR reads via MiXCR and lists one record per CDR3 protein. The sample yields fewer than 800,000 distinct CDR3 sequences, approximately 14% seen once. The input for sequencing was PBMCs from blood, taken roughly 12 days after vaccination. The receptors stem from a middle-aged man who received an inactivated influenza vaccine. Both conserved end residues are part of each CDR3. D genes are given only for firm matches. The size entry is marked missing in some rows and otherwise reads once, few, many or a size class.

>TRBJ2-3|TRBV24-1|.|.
TGTGCCACCAGTGATTTGGGGGGCACAGATACGCAGTATTTT
CATSDLGGTDTQYF
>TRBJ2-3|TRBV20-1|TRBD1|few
TGCAGTGCTGGCCCTTTTGTGGGTCAGGGGGTCACAGATACGCAGTATTTT
CSAGPFVGQGVTDTQYF
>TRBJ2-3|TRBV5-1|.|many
TGTGCCAGCAGCCCAGGAACCACAGATACGCAGTATTTT
CASSPGTTDTQYF
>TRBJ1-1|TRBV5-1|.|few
TGCGCCAGCAGCTTAGGTGAACGTCTACTCATGAACACTGAAGCTTTCTTT
CASSLGERLLMNTEAFF
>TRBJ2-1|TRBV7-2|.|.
TGTGCCAGCAGCTCCCGGGTTAGAAACAATGAGCAGTTCTTC
CASSSRVRNNEQFF
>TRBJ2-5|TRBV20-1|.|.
TGCAGTGCTAGAGCAGGGGTGTACCAAGAGACCCAGTACTTC
CSARAGVYQETQYF
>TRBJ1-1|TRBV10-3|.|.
TGTGCCATCAGTGGTAGGGACACTGAAGCTTTCTTT
CAISGRDTEAFF
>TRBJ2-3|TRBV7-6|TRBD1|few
TGTGCCAGCCTCCCCCCAAAACAGGGGGATCCCACAGATACGCAGTATTTT
CASLPPKQGDPTDTQYF
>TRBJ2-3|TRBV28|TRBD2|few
TGTGCCAGCAGCCAAGGACTAGCGGGACGCCTCGGCGTTAGTAGCACAGATACGCAGTATTTT
CASSQGLAGRLGVSSTDTQYF
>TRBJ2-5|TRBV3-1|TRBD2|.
TGTGCCAGCAGCCCCTGGCGAGGGAGCGGGAGAGGAGAGACCCAGTACTTC
CASSPWRGSGRGETQYF
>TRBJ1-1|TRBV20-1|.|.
TGCAGTGCATCGGGACGTTTGAACACTGAAGCTTTCTTT
CSASGRLNTEAFF
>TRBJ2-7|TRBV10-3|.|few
TGTGCCATCAGTGAGTCCGGGCAGAACTCCTACGAGCAGTACTTC
CAISESGQNSYEQYF
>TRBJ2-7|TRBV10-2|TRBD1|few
TGCGCCAGCAGTCAGGGGGCGAGGGACGAGCAGTACTTC
CASSQGARDEQYF
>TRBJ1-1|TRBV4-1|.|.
TGCGCCAGCAGCCAAGTATGGGTAATGAACACTGAAGCTTTCTTT
CASSQVWVMNTEAFF
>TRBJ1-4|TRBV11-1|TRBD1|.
TGTGCCAGCAGGCACCACAGGGGTGCGGACCCAGCCGATTCAACTAATGAAAAACTGTTTTTT
CASRHHRGADPADSTNEKLFF
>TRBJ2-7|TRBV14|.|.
TGTGCCAGCAGCCAATTTGCATCCTCCTACGAGCAGTACTTC
CASSQFASSYEQYF
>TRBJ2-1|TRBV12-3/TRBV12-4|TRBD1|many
TGTGCCAGCAGTCTGGACAGGGGGCCCAATGAGCAGTTCTTC
CASSLDRGPNEQFF
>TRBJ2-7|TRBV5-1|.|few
TGCGCCAGCAGCTTTCAGGGGGGGACATCCTACGAGCAGTACTTC
CASSFQGGTSYEQYF
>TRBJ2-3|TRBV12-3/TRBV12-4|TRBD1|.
TGTGCCAGCACCAGGGGGCCGGAGACAGATACGCAGTATTTT
CASTRGPETDTQYF
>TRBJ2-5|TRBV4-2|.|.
TGTGCCAGCAGCCAAGAAGCAACCAGGGTCCAAGAGACCCAGTACTTC
CASSQEATRVQETQYF
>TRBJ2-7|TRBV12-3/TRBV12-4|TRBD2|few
TGTGCCAGCAGTCGCCTAGGAGCGGGAGGCGCCTACGAGCAGTACTTC
CASSRLGAGGAYEQYF
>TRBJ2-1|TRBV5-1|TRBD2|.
TGCGCCAGCAGCCATCAGGGACTAGCGGGAGGGCCAGGGAATGAGCAGTTCTTC
CASSHQGLAGGPGNEQFF
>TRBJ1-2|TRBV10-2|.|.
TGCGCCAGTATCCGGGACAATACGGGGGGCTACACCTTC
CASIRDNTGGYTF
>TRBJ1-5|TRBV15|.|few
TGTGCCACCAGCAGACAAACAGGGAGCCAGCCCCAGCATTTT
CATSRQTGSQPQHF